The rows below give T cell receptor beta chains drawn from one sample of a study of CD8+ T cells in alopecia areata. Libraries were prepared by immunoSEQ multiplex PCR; TCRdb keeps only in-frame clonotypes and omits some of them. Altogether hundreds of thousands of clones are present, roughly two thirds being singletons, with the ten largest covering approximately 1.2%. Specimen: CD4+ T cells sorted from blood, collected at week 0. The receptors were gathered from a human donor with alopecia areata. The CDR3 runs from the conserved cysteine through the conserved F or W. D genes are given only for firm matches. For some rows the clone size is stated as once, few or many, or as a class when expanded; others skip it.

V: TRBV10-3
size: .
D: .
J: TRBJ2-5
CDR3: CAISVEQPPGTQYF
DNA: TGTGCCATCAGTGTAGAACAACCTCCAGGGACCCAGTACTTC

V: TRBV7-2
size: .
D: .
J: TRBJ2-3
CDR3: CASSLGLRDTQYF
DNA: TGTGCCAGCAGCTTAGGACTTCGAGATACGCAGTATTTT

V: TRBV19
size: .
D: .
J: TRBJ2-3
CDR3: CASSRIGGASTDTQYF
DNA: TGTGCCAGTAGTCGGATTGGCGGGGCTAGCACAGATACGCAGTATTTT

V: TRBV19
size: .
D: .
J: TRBJ1-2
CDR3: CASVGPRSYGYTF
DNA: TGTGCCAGTGTCGGGCCCCGCAGCTATGGCTACACCTTC

V: TRBV29-1
size: .
D: .
J: TRBJ2-1
CDR3: CSVEDSRGAHEQFF
DNA: TGCAGCGTTGAAGATTCGAGGGGGGCTCATGAGCAGTTCTTC

V: TRBV2
size: .
D: .
J: TRBJ2-7
CDR3: CASLISYEQYF
DNA: TGTGCCAGCCTCATCTCCTACGAGCAGTACTTC

V: TRBV6-4
size: .
D: .
J: TRBJ2-3
CDR3: CASSEGNTQYF
DNA: TGTGCCAGCAGTGAGGGAAATACGCAGTATTTT

V: TRBV27
size: .
D: .
J: TRBJ1-6
CDR3: CASSLVLGNSYNSPLHF
DNA: TGTGCCAGCAGTCTTGTGCTGGGGAACTCCTATAATTCACCCCTCCACTTT

V: TRBV30
size: once
D: .
J: TRBJ2-3
CDR3: CAWSHGLRGETSTDTQYF
DNA: TGTGCCTGGAGTCACGGTCTGCGGGGTGAAACTAGCACAGATACGCAGTATTTT

V: TRBV25-1
size: .
D: .
J: TRBJ1-6
CDR3: CASSDGIGGHSPLHF
DNA: TGTGCCAGCAGTGACGGCATTGGCGGTCATTCACCCCTCCACTTT

V: TRBV29-1
size: once
D: .
J: TRBJ1-1
CDR3: CSVAESNTEAFF
DNA: TGCAGCGTTGCTGAGAGTAACACTGAAGCTTTCTTT

V: TRBV4-1
size: .
D: .
J: TRBJ2-6
CDR3: CASREGVWANVLTF
DNA: TGCGCCAGCAGGGAGGGGGTCTGGGCCAACGTCCTGACTTTC

V: TRBV30
size: .
D: TRBD1
J: TRBJ1-1
CDR3: CAWSPRGPAFF
DNA: TGTGCCTGGAGTCCCAGGGGGCCGGCTTTCTTT

V: TRBV7-2
size: .
D: TRBD1
J: TRBJ1-1
CDR3: CASSSQGDTEAFF
DNA: TGTGCCAGCAGCTCCCAGGGGGACACTGAAGCTTTCTTT

V: TRBV10-1
size: .
D: .
J: TRBJ2-3
CDR3: CASSEGGPSTDTQYF
DNA: TGCGCCAGCAGTGAGGGGGGCCCTAGCACAGATACGCAGTATTTT

V: TRBV29-1
size: few
D: .
J: TRBJ1-5
CDR3: CSVGALNQPQHF
DNA: TGCAGCGTGGGGGCCCTGAATCAGCCCCAGCATTTT

V: TRBV11-2
size: .
D: .
J: TRBJ2-1
CDR3: CASSYRTTGSEQFF
DNA: TGTGCCAGCAGCTACAGGACTACTGGTAGTGAGCAGTTCTTC

V: TRBV5-1
size: few
D: TRBD1
J: TRBJ1-1
CDR3: CASSPRQGLGLNTEAFF
DNA: TGCGCCAGCAGCCCCAGACAGGGGCTGGGGTTGAACACTGAAGCTTTCTTT

V: TRBV9
size: .
D: .
J: TRBJ1-1
CDR3: CASSVASNTEAFF
DNA: TGTGCCAGCAGCGTAGCATCGAACACTGAAGCTTTCTTT

V: TRBV6-5
size: .
D: .
J: TRBJ2-1
CDR3: CASKEQGWRNEQFF
DNA: TGTGCCAGCAAAGAACAGGGATGGCGCAATGAGCAGTTCTTC

V: TRBV20-1
size: .
D: .
J: TRBJ2-3
CDR3: CSGGSTDTQYF
DNA: TGCAGCGGCGGGAGCACAGATACGCAGTATTTT

V: TRBV5-1
size: .
D: .
J: TRBJ1-2
CDR3: CASSTTGYGYTF
DNA: TGCGCCAGCAGCACGACAGGATATGGCTACACCTTC

V: TRBV6-1
size: few
D: TRBD1
J: TRBJ2-1
CDR3: CASSQGVAEQFF
DNA: TGTGCCAGCAGCCAGGGGGTCGCTGAGCAGTTCTTC

V: TRBV2
size: few
D: TRBD2
J: TRBJ2-5
CDR3: CASSDRGLAVETQYF
DNA: TGTGCCAGCAGTGATCGGGGACTAGCGGTGGAGACCCAGTACTTC

V: TRBV6-5
size: many
D: .
J: TRBJ2-2
CDR3: CASREGAGPGELFF
DNA: TGTGCCAGCAGGGAAGGTGCGGGCCCCGGGGAGCTGTTTTTT

V: TRBV5-6
size: .
D: .
J: TRBJ1-2
CDR3: CASSLVASGGYTF
DNA: TGTGCCAGCAGCTTGGTGGCTTCGGGGGGCTACACCTTC

V: TRBV27
size: once
D: .
J: TRBJ2-1
CDR3: CASSFQGRSYNEQFF
DNA: TGTGCCAGCAGTTTCCAGGGGAGGTCCTACAATGAGCAGTTCTTC

V: TRBV7-2
size: .
D: .
J: TRBJ2-7
CDR3: CASTQQRSSYEQYF
DNA: TGTGCCAGCACTCAACAACGGAGCTCCTACGAGCAGTACTTC

V: TRBV29-1
size: .
D: .
J: TRBJ2-2
CDR3: CSASNTGELFF
DNA: TGCAGCGCCTCAAACACCGGGGAGCTGTTTTTT

V: TRBV18
size: .
D: .
J: TRBJ1-1
CDR3: CASSQGMNTEAFF
DNA: TGTGCCAGCTCACAGGGCATGAACACTGAAGCTTTCTTT

V: TRBV4-3
size: .
D: .
J: TRBJ1-2
CDR3: CASSQDLGGVNYGYTF
DNA: TGCGCCAGCAGCCAAGATCTTGGGGGGGTTAACTATGGCTACACCTTC

V: TRBV18
size: once
D: .
J: TRBJ2-3
CDR3: CASSPLRDTQYF
DNA: TGTGCCAGCTCACCTTTAAGAGATACGCAGTATTTT

V: TRBV11-3
size: .
D: TRBD2
J: TRBJ2-1
CDR3: CASRDTSGGNEQFF
DNA: TGTGCCAGCAGGGATACTAGCGGGGGCAATGAGCAGTTCTTC

V: TRBV19
size: .
D: .
J: TRBJ1-1
CDR3: CASSTDRGTDTEAFF
DNA: TGTGCCAGTAGTACCGATAGAGGGACGGACACTGAAGCTTTCTTT

V: TRBV29-1
size: .
D: .
J: TRBJ2-7
CDR3: CSVASSYEQYF
DNA: TGCAGCGTCGCGAGCTCCTACGAGCAGTACTTC